The 7 T cell receptor beta chains reported below all come from one sample, sequenced in a study of cytomegalovirus exposure and HLA in healthy donors. Assay: immunoSEQ multiplex PCR; the TCRdb copy retains only in-frame clones and omits some. The data hold about 72,000 clones, with around 95% observed a single time. Material: PBMCs. The receptors derive from a woman under 30 in good health and CMV-seropositive.

This chain joins TRBV5-1 and TRBJ1-2, with 8 bases matching TRBD1. The CDR3 runs to 14 residues. V lost 3 bases, J lost 1 base, and 2 bases stayed unmatched. Per germline, CDR1 SGHRS and CDR2 YFSETQ. CDR3 nucleotide sequence: TGCGCCAGCAGCTCGGGACAGGATAACTATGGCTACACCTTC. Protein: CASSSGQDNYGYTF.

This chain joins TRBV2 and TRBJ2-1, with TRBD1 identical over 8 bases. The length of the CDR3 is 16 residues. Germline V lookup: CDR1 SNHLY, CDR2 FYNNEI. The V and J ends lost 0 bases and 8 bases, in that order; junction bases with no gene match: 9. CDR3 sequence (DNA): TGTGCCAGCAGTGAAGCCTTTTTGACAGGGGCCCATGAGCAGTTCTTC. Translation gives CASSEAFLTGAHEQFF.

For this clone: An end of the junction differs from the germline gene, which may be a read error. V and J are TRBV9 and TRBJ2-2, with 9 nucleotides matching TRBD2. Germline V gene data show CDR1 as SGDLS and CDR2 as YYNGEE. This CDR3 contains 16 residues. CDR3 sequence (DNA): TGTGCCAGTAGCGGGGGCTACCTCCCGAACACCGGGGAGCTGTTTTTT. This encodes CASSGGYLPNTGELFF.

The V and J genes are TRBV10-1 and TRBJ2-5, with D perhaps matching TRBD2 (5 bases). Germline CDR1 reads WNHNN; CDR2 reads SYGVQD (reference sequence). The CDR3 sequence is 13 residues long. V was shortened by 0 bases and J by 7 bases, with 9 bases between the two germline ends. The CDR3 DNA reads TGCGCCAGCAGTGAGTCACGGGGTTGGACCCAGTACTTC. It yields the protein CASSESRGWTQYF.

V is TRBV7-9 and J is TRBJ2-2; D gene ambiguous. The V and J ends lost 4 bases and 7 bases respectively, with 10 bases between them. Per germline, CDR1 SEHNR and CDR2 FQNEAQ (reference sequence). This CDR3 has 13 amino acids. The CDR3 bases are TGTGCCAGCAGCTCGATCAGTGGCGGGGAGCTGTTTTTT. Translation gives CASSSISGGELFF.

The CDR3 is CASGTRQNNSPLHF. The CDR3 nucleotides are TGTGCCAGCGGAACCCGACAGAACAATTCACCCCTCCACTTT. V and J are TRBV6-5 and TRBJ1-6; D may be TRBD1 (5 bases). This CDR3 spans 14 amino acids. Germline V gives CDR1 MNHEY, CDR2 SVGAGI. V was trimmed by 8 bases and J by 7 bases, leaving 15 bases between them.

The chain couples TRBV11-1 to TRBJ1-3; tentative D call: TRBD1 (5 bases). V shed 5 bases and J shed 1 base, with 9 bases lying between them. The germline CDR1 and CDR2 sequences are SGHAT and FQDESV (reference sequence). The CDR3 is 14 residues long. CDR3 DNA sequence: TGTGCCAGCAGCATGGAGGGGTCTGGAAACACCATATATTTT. Its translation is CASSMEGSGNTIYF. Based on the CDR3 plus reference TRBV11-1 and TRBJ1-3, the full variable domain is EAEVAQSPRYKITEKSQAVAFWCDPISGHATLYWYRQILGQGPELLVQFQDESVVDDSQLPKDRFSAERLKGVDSTLKIQPAELGDSAMYLCASSMEGSGNTIYFGEGSWLTVV.